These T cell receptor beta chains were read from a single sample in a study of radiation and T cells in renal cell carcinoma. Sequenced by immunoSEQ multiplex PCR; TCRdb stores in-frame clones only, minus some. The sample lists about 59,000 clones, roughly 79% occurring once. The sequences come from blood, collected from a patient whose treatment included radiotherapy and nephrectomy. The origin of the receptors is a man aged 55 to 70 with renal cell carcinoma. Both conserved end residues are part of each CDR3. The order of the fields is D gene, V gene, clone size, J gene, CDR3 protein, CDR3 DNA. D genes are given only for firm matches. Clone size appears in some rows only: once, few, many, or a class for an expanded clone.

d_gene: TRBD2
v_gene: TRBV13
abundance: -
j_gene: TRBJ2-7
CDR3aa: CASSSTSVSYEQYF
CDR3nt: TGTGCCAGCAGCTCGACTAGCGTGTCCTACGAGCAGTACTTC

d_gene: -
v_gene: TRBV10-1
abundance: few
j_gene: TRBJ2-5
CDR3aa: CASSEVQEGETQYF
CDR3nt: TGCGCCAGCAGTGAAGTCCAGGAGGGGGAGACCCAGTACTTC

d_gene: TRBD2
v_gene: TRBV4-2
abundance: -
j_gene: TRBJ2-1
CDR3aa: CASSQVTSGADEQFF
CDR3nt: TGTGCCAGCAGCCAAGTCACTAGCGGGGCCGATGAGCAGTTCTTC

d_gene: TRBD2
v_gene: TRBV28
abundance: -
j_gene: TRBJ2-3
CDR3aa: CASSFPGLVRDTQYF
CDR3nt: TGTGCCAGCAGTTTCCCGGGACTAGTGAGGGATACGCAGTATTTT

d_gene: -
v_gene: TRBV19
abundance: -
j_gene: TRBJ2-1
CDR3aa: CASSLRGSGFYNEQFF
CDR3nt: TGTGCCAGTAGTCTCCGGGGGAGTGGATTCTACAATGAGCAGTTCTTC

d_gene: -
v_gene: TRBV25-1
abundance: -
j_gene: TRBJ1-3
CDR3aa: CASSQVSGNTIYF
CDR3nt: TGTGCCAGCAGTCAGGTCTCTGGAAACACCATATATTTT

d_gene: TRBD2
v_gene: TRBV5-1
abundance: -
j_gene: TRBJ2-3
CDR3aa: CASSLRLAESDTQYF
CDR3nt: TGCGCCAGCAGCTTGCGCCTAGCGGAGTCAGATACGCAGTATTTT

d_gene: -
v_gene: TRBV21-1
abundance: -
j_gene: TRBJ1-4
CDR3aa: CASTQGLGANEKLFF
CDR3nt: TGTGCCAGCACACAGGGGCTGGGGGCTAATGAAAAACTGTTTTTT

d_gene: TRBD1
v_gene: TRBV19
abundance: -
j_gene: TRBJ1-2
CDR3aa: CASKGTGAGSYGYTF
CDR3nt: TGTGCCAGTAAAGGAACAGGGGCCGGGAGCTATGGCTACACCTTC

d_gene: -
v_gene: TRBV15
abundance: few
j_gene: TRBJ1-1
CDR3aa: CATSRDQGQAFF
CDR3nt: TGTGCCACCAGCAGAGATCAAGGGCAAGCTTTCTTT

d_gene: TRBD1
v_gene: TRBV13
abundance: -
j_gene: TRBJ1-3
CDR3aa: CASSHRTGSGNTIYF
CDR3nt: TGTGCCAGCAGCCACCGGACAGGGTCCGGAAACACCATATATTTT

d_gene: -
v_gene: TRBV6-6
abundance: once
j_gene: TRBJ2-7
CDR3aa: CASSSGSFYEQYF
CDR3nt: TGTGCCAGCAGTTCCGGGTCCTTCTACGAGCAGTACTTC

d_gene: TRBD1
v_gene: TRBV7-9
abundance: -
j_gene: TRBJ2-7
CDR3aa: CASSLVLTGSSYEQYF
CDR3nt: TGTGCCAGCAGCTTAGTTTTGACAGGGAGCTCCTACGAGCAGTACTTC

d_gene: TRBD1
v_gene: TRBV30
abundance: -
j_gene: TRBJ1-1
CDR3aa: CAWSGGQGWSEAFF
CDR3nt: TGTGCCTGGAGTGGGGGACAGGGGTGGTCGGAAGCTTTCTTT

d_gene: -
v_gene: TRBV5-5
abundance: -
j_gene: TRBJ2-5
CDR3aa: CASSLGGQGKETQYF
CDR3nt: TGTGCCAGCAGCTTGGGAGGTCAGGGAAAAGAGACCCAGTACTTC

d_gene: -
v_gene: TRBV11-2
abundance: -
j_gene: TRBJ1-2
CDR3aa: CASSITDNYGYTF
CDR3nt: TGTGCCAGCAGCATCACAGATAACTATGGCTACACCTTC

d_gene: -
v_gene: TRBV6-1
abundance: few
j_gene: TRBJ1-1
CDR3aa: CASSARVANTEAFF
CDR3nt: TGTGCCAGCAGTGCCAGGGTGGCGAACACTGAAGCTTTCTTT

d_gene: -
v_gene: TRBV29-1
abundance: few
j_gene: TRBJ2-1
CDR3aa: CSVEVGSLSSYNEQFF
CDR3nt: TGCAGCGTTGAAGTCGGCAGTCTGAGCTCCTACAATGAGCAGTTCTTC

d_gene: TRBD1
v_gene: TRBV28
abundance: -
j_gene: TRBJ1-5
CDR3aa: CASSQGQGAQPQHF
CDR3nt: TGTGCCAGCAGTCAAGGACAGGGGGCTCAGCCCCAGCATTTT

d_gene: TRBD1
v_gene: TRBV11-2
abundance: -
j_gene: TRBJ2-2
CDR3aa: CASSLADSQGAAGTGELFF
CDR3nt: TGTGCCAGCAGCTTAGCGGACTCACAGGGGGCTGCCGGCACCGGGGAGCTGTTTTTT

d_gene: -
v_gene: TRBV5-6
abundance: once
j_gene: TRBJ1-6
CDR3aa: CASSLHGAWGTPLHF
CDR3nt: TGTGCCAGCAGCTTGCACGGGGCTTGGGGGACACCCCTCCACTTT

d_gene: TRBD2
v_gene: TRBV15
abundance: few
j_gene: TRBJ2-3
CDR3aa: CATSRDLGGDTQYF
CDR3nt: TGTGCCACCAGCAGAGATCTGGGGGGGGATACGCAGTATTTT

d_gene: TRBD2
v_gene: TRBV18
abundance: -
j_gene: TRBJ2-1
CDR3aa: CASSQGLADEQFF
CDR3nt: TGTGCCAGCTCACAAGGACTAGCCGACGAGCAGTTCTTC

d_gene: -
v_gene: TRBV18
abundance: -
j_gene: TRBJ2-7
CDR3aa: CASSPAGSYEQYF
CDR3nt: TGTGCCAGCTCACCAGCAGGCTCCTACGAGCAGTACTTC

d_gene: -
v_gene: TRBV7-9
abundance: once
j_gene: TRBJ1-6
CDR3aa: CASSLGGLGSPLHF
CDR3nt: TGTGCCAGCAGCTTAGGGGGGTTGGGGTCACCCCTCCACTTT

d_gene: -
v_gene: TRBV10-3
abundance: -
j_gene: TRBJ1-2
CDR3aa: CAISESSTLPPQGYTF
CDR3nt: TGTGCCATCAGTGAATCCTCAACCCTTCCCCCTCAAGGCTACACCTTC

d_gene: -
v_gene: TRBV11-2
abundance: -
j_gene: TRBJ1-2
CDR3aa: CASSLDRPAGEGYGYTF
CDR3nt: TGTGCCAGCAGCTTAGATCGGCCTGCAGGGGAAGGGTATGGCTACACCTTC

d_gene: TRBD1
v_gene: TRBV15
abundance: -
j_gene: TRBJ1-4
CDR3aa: CATSRDRGTVNEKLFF
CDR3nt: TGTGCCACCAGCAGAGATCGGGGGACAGTTAATGAAAAACTGTTTTTT

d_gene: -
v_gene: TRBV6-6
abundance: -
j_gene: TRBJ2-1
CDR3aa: CASSYDGSSYNEQFF
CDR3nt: TGTGCCAGCAGTTACGACGGAAGCTCCTACAATGAGCAGTTCTTC

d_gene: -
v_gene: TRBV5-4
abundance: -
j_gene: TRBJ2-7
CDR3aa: CASSLGTAKYEQYF
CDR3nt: TGTGCCAGCAGCTTGGGGACAGCTAAATACGAGCAGTACTTC

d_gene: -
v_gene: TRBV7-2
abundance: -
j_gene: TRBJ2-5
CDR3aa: CASSPEGLKETQYF
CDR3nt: TGTGCCAGCAGCCCTGAGGGCCTCAAAGAGACCCAGTACTTC

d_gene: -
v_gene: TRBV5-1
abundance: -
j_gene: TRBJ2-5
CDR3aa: CASSLGDTQETQYF
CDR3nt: TGCGCCAGCAGCTTAGGGGACACCCAAGAGACCCAGTACTTC

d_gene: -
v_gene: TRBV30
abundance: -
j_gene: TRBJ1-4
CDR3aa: CAGMTPTNEKLFF
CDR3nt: TGTGCCGGGATGACACCAACTAATGAAAAACTGTTTTTT

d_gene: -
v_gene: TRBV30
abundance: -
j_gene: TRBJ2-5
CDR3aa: CAWTRTGGGQETQYF
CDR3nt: TGTGCCTGGACCAGGACAGGCGGGGGGCAAGAGACCCAGTACTTC

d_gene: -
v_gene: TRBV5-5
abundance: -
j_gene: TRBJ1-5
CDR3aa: CASSSSVQVDQPQHF
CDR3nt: TGTGCCAGCAGCTCCAGCGTACAGGTTGATCAGCCCCAGCATTTT

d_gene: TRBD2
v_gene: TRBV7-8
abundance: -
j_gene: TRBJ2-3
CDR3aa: CASSFGTSGGATDTQYF
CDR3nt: TGTGCCAGCAGCTTTGGGACTAGCGGGGGGGCGACAGATACGCAGTATTTT

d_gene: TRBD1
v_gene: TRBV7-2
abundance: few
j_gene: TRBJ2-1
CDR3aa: CASSFRDSLKVGQFF
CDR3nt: TGTGCCAGCAGCTTCAGGGACAGTCTAAAGGTGGGGCAGTTCTTC

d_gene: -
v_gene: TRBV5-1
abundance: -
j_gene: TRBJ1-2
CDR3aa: CASSLEGSNYGYTF
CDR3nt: TGCGCCAGCAGCTTGGAAGGTTCAAACTATGGCTACACCTTC

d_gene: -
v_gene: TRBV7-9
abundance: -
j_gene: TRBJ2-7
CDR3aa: CASSLQPIEQYF
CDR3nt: TGTGCCAGCAGCTTACAGCCCATTGAGCAGTACTTC

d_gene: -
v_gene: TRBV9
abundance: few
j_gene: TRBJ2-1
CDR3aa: CASSLNVNEQFF
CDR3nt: TGTGCCAGCAGCCTTAATGTAAATGAGCAGTTCTTC

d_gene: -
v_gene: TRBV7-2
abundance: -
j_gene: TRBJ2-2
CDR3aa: CASSPHGAGAGELFF
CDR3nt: TGTGCCAGCAGCCCCCATGGGGCAGGGGCCGGGGAGCTGTTTTTT

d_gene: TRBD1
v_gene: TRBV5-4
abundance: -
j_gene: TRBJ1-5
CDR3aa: CASSEGQGDQPQHF
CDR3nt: TGTGCCAGCAGCGAGGGACAGGGGGATCAGCCCCAGCATTTT

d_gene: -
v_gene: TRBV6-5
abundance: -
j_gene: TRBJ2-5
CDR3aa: CASSYDPGVLYF
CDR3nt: TGTGCCAGCAGTTACGATCCGGGCGTGCTGTACTTC

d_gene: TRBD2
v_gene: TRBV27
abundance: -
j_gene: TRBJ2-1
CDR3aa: CASSFGGGGPYNEQFF
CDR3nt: TGTGCCAGCAGTTTCGGGGGGGGTGGCCCCTACAATGAGCAGTTCTTC

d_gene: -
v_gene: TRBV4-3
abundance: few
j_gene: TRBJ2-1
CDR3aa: CASSQGGWRDNEQFF
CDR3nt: TGCGCCAGCAGCCAAGGGGGGTGGCGGGACAATGAGCAGTTCTTC

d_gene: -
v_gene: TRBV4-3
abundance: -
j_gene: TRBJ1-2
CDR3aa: CASSQDSRVYDYGYTF
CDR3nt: TGCGCCAGCAGCCAAGACTCCAGAGTGTATGACTATGGCTACACCTTC

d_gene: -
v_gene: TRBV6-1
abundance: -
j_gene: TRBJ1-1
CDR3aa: CASSRGVDTEAFF
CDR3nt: TGTGCCAGCAGTAGAGGGGTTGACACTGAAGCTTTCTTT